The next 20 T cell receptor beta chains were all read from a single sample in a study of shared clonotypes between healthy human individuals. Profiled with immunoSEQ multiplex PCR; TCRdb holds only in-frame clones, not every one. The table shows a few million clones, with more than 90% occurring only once. Specimen: naive CD4+ T cells sorted from blood. Stated subset: CD45RA+ positively selected. The receptors shown here come from a man aged 18 to 35 in good health.

The genes are TRBV19 and TRBJ1-1; tentatively, D is TRBD1 (6 bases). Germline V CDR1 and CDR2: LNHDA, SQIVND (reference sequence). The CDR3 runs 15 residues. V lost 5 bases, J lost 0 bases, and 13 bases lay in between. The CDR3 here is CASSEQGNVNTEAFF. The CDR3 bases are TGTGCCAGTAGTGAACAGGGTAACGTGAACACTGAAGCTTTCTTT.

V is TRBV18 and J is TRBJ2-1, with TRBD1 matching 8 bases. The CDR3 has 16 amino acids. Germline V gene sequence: CDR1 KGHSH, CDR2 LQKENI. The V segment lost 5 bases and the J segment 1 base; nucleotides outside the gene matches: 7. The CDR3 sequence: CASSTGQGSSYNEQFF. The CDR3 nucleotides read TGTGCCAGCTCAACTGGACAGGGCTCATCCTACAATGAGCAGTTCTTC.

V usage is TRBV18 and J usage is TRBJ2-3, with D possibly being TRBD1 or TRBD2 (5 bases each). V was trimmed by 5 bases and J by 3 bases, leaving 9 bases between them. The CDR3 is 13 amino acids. CDR1 is KGHSH, CDR2 LQKENI, per germline. Here the CDR3 DNA reads TGTGCCAGCTCAATGGGGGTAACAGATACGCAGTATTTT. It specifies CASSMGVTDTQYF.

The rearrangement joins TRBV6-1 to TRBJ1-6; 9 bases fit TRBD1. There are 14 residues in the CDR3. V was clipped by 7 bases and J by 9 bases; unmatched bases: 7. In germline, CDR1 is MNHNS, CDR2 SASEGT. CDR3 loop: CASIRTGVGSPLHF. Written as DNA, the CDR3 is TGTGCCAGCATACGGACAGGGGTTGGTTCACCCCTCCACTTT.

This chain joins TRBV5-4 and TRBJ2-1; weak D call: TRBD2 (6 bases). V shed 4 bases and J shed 6 bases, with 11 bases lying between them. Germline CDR1 SGHNT, CDR2 YYREEE (reference sequence). The CDR3 totals 13 residues. CDR3 coding DNA: TGTGCCAGCAGCCCGGGACTGATCAATGAGCAGTTCTTC. It specifies CASSPGLINEQFF.

This rearrangement joins TRBV9 to TRBJ2-5, with 8 bases fitting TRBD1. CDR1 is SGDLS and CDR2 is YYNGEE in the germline V gene. The CDR3 totals 18 residues. The J segment lost 2 bases and the V segment lost 1 base, leaving 13 bases of the junction unmatched. CDR3 loop: CASSVSIGTGGSQETQYF. CDR3 DNA sequence: TGTGCCAGCAGCGTATCTATTGGGACAGGTGGGTCGCAAGAGACCCAGTACTTC.

The V and J genes are TRBV7-2 and TRBJ2-5, with unresolved D. The CDR3 covers 14 residues. V shed 0 bases and J shed 1 base, with 6 bases lying between them. Germline CDR1 and CDR2: SGHTA and FQGNSA. CDR3 bases: TGTGCCAGCAGCTTAGCGTGGGCCCAAGAGACCCAGTACTTC. Translating it yields CASSLAWAQETQYF.

This clone was seen just once. The genes are TRBV15 and TRBJ2-7; D unresolved. The CDR3 totals 14 residues. V lost 0 bases, J lost 3 bases, and 9 bases lay in between. Per the germline V gene, CDR1 is LNHNV and CDR2 is YYDKDF (reference sequence). As DNA, the CDR3 is TGTGCCACCAGCAGAGATCGGCAGAGCTACGAGCAGTACTTC. It encodes CATSRDRQSYEQYF.

The gene calls are TRBV12-5 and TRBJ2-7, with D unclear. The CDR3 consists of 12 residues. Trimming pared 5 bases from V and 7 bases from J, leaving 12 bases between. Germline V lookup: CDR1 LGHNT, CDR2 FRNRAP. CDR3 coding DNA: TGTGCTAGTGGTCCGCGGTCGCGGGAGCAGTACTTC. Translated, it gives CASGPRSREQYF. The full variable domain, in which reference TRBV12-5 and TRBJ2-7 provide the parts outside the CDR3, is DARVTQTPRHKVTEMGQEVTMRCQPILGHNTVFWYRQTMMQGLELLAYFRNRAPLDDSGMPKDRFSAEMPDATLATLKIQPSEPRDSAVYFCASGPRSREQYFGPGTRLTVT.

CDR3 protein: CASSQDYSGTRGSDQPQHF. CDR3 bases: TGCGCCAGCAGCCAAGATTATTCCGGGACAAGGGGTAGTGATCAGCCCCAGCATTTT. The chain carries TRBV4-1 and TRBJ1-5; D perhaps matches TRBD1 (6 bases). V lost 0 bases and J lost 5, with 23 bases in between. Germline values: CDR1 MGHRA, CDR2 YSYEKL. CDR3 length equals 19 residues.

The V and J genes are TRBV9 and TRBJ1-3; possible D gene TRBD1, 6 bases. The CDR3 loop spans 15 amino acids. In germline, CDR1 is SGDLS, CDR2 YYNGEE. With 4 bases removed from V and 0 bases from J, the gap between germline ends came to 11 bases. This CDR3 is CASSLDRLSGNTIYF. The CDR3 DNA sequence: TGTGCCAGCAGCCTAGACAGGCTCTCTGGAAACACCATATATTTT.

The chain's CDR3 is CASSGQSGAEAFF. The DNA of the CDR3 is TGTGCCAGCAGCGGACAGTCGGGAGCTGAAGCTTTCTTT. The chain recombines TRBV11-2 with TRBJ1-1, with D possibly TRBD1 on 6 matching bases. This CDR3 has 13 amino acids. V lost 5 bases and J 6 bases, leaving 13 bases between the germline ends. CDR1 is SGHAT and CDR2 is FQNNGV in the germline V gene. The entire variable domain, with the rest obtained from reference TRBV11-2 and TRBJ1-1, is as follows: EAGVAQSPRYKIIEKRQSVAFWCNPISGHATLYWYQQILGQGPKLLIQFQNNGVVDDSQLPKDRFSAERLKGVDSTLKIQPAKLEDSAVYLCASSGQSGAEAFFGQGTRLTVV.

The chain has TRBV19 and TRBJ1-5, with D maybe TRBD1 (5 bases). The CDR3 is made up of 15 amino acids. CDR1 LNHDA and CDR2 SQIVND come from the germline V gene (reference sequence). V gave up 9 bases and J gave up 0 bases, with 15 bases separating them. In DNA, the CDR3 is TGTGCCAGCCGACCGGGACTGGATAGCAATCAGCCCCAGCATTTT. It translates to CASRPGLDSNQPQHF.

This rearrangement joins TRBV9 to TRBJ2-7, with 14 nucleotides matching TRBD2. This CDR3 is 21 amino acids long. CDR1 and CDR2 from the germline V gene are SGDLS and YYNGEE. V lost 1 base, J lost 0 bases, and 15 bases stayed unmatched. The CDR3 protein is CASSVSRIGLAGGLSSYEQYF. The CDR3, as DNA: TGTGCCAGCAGCGTATCCAGAATCGGACTAGCGGGGGGTTTGAGCTCCTACGAGCAGTACTTC.

V and J are TRBV30 and TRBJ1-6, with a tentative D call TRBD1 (5 bases). CDR3 length equals 15 residues. Germline values: CDR1 GTSNPN, CDR2 SVGIG (reference sequence). Trimming removed 3 bases from V and 1 base from J, with 10 bases in between. The CDR3 spells CAWRAGGSYNSPLHF. The CDR3 bases are TGTGCCTGGAGGGCGGGGGGATCCTATAATTCACCCCTCCACTTT.

CDR3 in amino acids: CASSAQRGSSYEQYF. CDR3 DNA: TGTGCCAGCAGTGCCCAGCGGGGTTCCTCCTACGAGCAGTACTTC. The rearrangement uses TRBV6-1 and TRBJ2-7; 7 bases are shared with TRBD2. This CDR3 has 15 amino acids. Per germline, CDR1 MNHNS and CDR2 SASEGT. With 4 bases clipped from V and 0 bases from J, the junction kept 6 bases outside the gene matches.

The rearrangement links TRBV6-5 to TRBJ2-7, with 8 bases fitting TRBD1. Per germline, CDR1 MNHEY and CDR2 SVGAGI. J gave up 3 bases and V 0 bases, and 4 bases lay outside the gene matches. CDR3 size: 15 residues. The CDR3 loop is CASSYSGDRFYEQYF. CDR3 sequence (DNA): TGTGCCAGCAGTTACTCTGGGGACAGGTTCTACGAGCAGTACTTC.

This sequence joins TRBV25-1 and TRBJ2-3, with D possibly being TRBD1 (6 bases). Germline V gene sequence: CDR1 MGHDK, CDR2 SYGVNS. The CDR3 sequence is 13 residues long. V lost 7 bases to trimming and J lost 3 bases, with 11 bases between them. CDR3 in amino acids: CASTGQFTDTQYF. The CDR3 nucleotides are TGTGCCAGCACTGGACAGTTTACAGATACGCAGTATTTT.

This clone was picked up one time. V gene TRBV7-9 combines with J gene TRBJ2-4; TRBD2 aligns across 11 bases. CDR3 length: 15 residues. V was pared by 2 bases and J by 3 bases, with 0 bases of the junction left unmatched. Germline CDR1 SEHNR, CDR2 FQNEAQ (reference sequence). DNA for the CDR3: TGTGCCAGCAGCTTACTAGCGGGGGGCAAAAACATTCAGTACTTC. It translates to CASSLLAGGKNIQYF.

The CDR3 is CASRRLTYEQYF. For the CDR3, the DNA is TGTGCCAGCAGGCGACTTACCTACGAGCAGTACTTC. The rearrangement uses TRBV2 and TRBJ2-7; D unresolved. CDR3 length: 12 residues. V was cut by 6 bases and J by 2 bases, with 8 bases left in between. CDR1 is SNHLY and CDR2 is FYNNEI in the germline V gene.